The sequence of this T cell receptor beta chain was determined in a study of post-analysis software for immune sequencing data. Study-level information: Relapsing-remitting, secondary progressive and progressive-relapsing multiple sclerosis courses were included.

Remarks on this clonotype: The antigen is undetermined.

Unique molecular identifiers were built into the TCR beta cDNA libraries. TCRdb analysed the PCR reads with MiXCR anew, one entry per CDR3 protein. The data show more than 450,000 distinct CDR3 sequences, around a third seen once. Germline V CDR1 and CDR2: MNHEY, SMNVEV (reference sequence). Deletions cut 3 bases from V and 0 bases from J, with 15 bases between. The length of the CDR3 is 17 residues. Study observations and caveats: Strong co-clustering by F measure linked samples that shared a preparation batch. Multiple sclerosis patients showed significantly lower normalized Chao1 diversity than controls did. A handful of TRBV segments occurring more often in patients than controls included TRBV5-6, TRBV5-1 and TRBV20-1.

The TCR sequence derives from a girl under 18 with multiple sclerosis. The sequenced sample consisted of blood. J is TRBJ1-5 and V is TRBV27; TRBD1 is a possible D gene (5 bases). DNA of the CDR3: TGTGCCAGCAGTTTGTCTGTAGGGGCCACTAGCAATCAGCCCCAGCATTTT. Its translation: CASSLSVGATSNQPQHF.